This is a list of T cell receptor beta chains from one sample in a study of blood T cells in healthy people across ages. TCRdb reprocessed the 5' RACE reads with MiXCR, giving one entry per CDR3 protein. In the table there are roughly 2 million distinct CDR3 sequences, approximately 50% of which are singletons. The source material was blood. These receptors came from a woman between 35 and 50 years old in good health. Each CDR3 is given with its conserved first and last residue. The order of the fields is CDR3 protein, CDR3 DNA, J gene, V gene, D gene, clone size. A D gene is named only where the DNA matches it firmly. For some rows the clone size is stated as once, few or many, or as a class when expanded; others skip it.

cdr3_aa: CASMEGLRTEAFF
cdr3_nt: TGTGCCAGCATGGAGGGTTTGAGGACTGAAGCTTTCTTT
j_call: TRBJ1-1
v_call: TRBV7-9
d_call: .
clone_size: .

cdr3_aa: CASSLGAHNTGELFF
cdr3_nt: TGTGCTAGCAGCTTAGGGGCACATAACACCGGGGAGCTGTTTTTT
j_call: TRBJ2-2
v_call: TRBV7-7
d_call: .
clone_size: .

cdr3_aa: CASSDLAWHNQPQHF
cdr3_nt: TGTGCCAGCAGTGACTTGGCTTGGCACAATCAGCCCCAGCATTTT
j_call: TRBJ1-5
v_call: TRBV2
d_call: .
clone_size: .

cdr3_aa: CASSFMTGRDLYQPQHF
cdr3_nt: TGTGCCAGCAGTTTCATGACAGGGAGAGATCTATATCAGCCCCAGCATTTT
j_call: TRBJ1-5
v_call: TRBV27
d_call: TRBD1
clone_size: .

cdr3_aa: CASSPVAGGPGELFF
cdr3_nt: TGTGCCAGCAGCCCGGTAGCGGGGGGGCCCGGGGAGCTGTTTTTT
j_call: TRBJ2-2
v_call: TRBV3-1
d_call: TRBD2
clone_size: .

cdr3_aa: CALQETQYF
cdr3_nt: TGCGCCCTCCAAGAGACCCAGTACTTC
j_call: TRBJ2-5
v_call: TRBV20-1
d_call: .
clone_size: few

cdr3_aa: CASSWEDKGTPSTDTQYF
cdr3_nt: TGCGCCAGCAGCTGGGAAGATAAAGGGACCCCAAGCACAGATACGCAGTATTTT
j_call: TRBJ2-3
v_call: TRBV5-1
d_call: .
clone_size: few

cdr3_aa: CASSNDRDWVTDTQYF
cdr3_nt: TGTGCCAGCAGCAACGACCGGGACTGGGTCACAGATACGCAGTATTTT
j_call: TRBJ2-3
v_call: TRBV11-2
d_call: .
clone_size: .

cdr3_aa: CASSASGGAGIDTQYF
cdr3_nt: TGCGCCAGCAGTGCAAGCGGGGGGGCCGGCATAGATACGCAGTATTTT
j_call: TRBJ2-3
v_call: TRBV10-2
d_call: TRBD2
clone_size: .

cdr3_aa: CAMSRGLTTSYEQYF
cdr3_nt: TGTGCCATGTCCCGGGGCCTCACAACTTCCTACGAGCAGTACTTC
j_call: TRBJ2-7
v_call: TRBV2
d_call: .
clone_size: .

cdr3_aa: CASSLEFGGAYNEQYF
cdr3_nt: TGTGCCAGCAGCTTAGAATTCGGGGGTGCGTACAATGAGCAGTACTTC
j_call: TRBJ2-7
v_call: TRBV11-1
d_call: .
clone_size: .

cdr3_aa: CASSLEVASTDTQYF
cdr3_nt: TGCGCCAGCAGCTTGGAAGTTGCTAGCACAGATACGCAGTATTTT
j_call: TRBJ2-3
v_call: TRBV5-1
d_call: .
clone_size: .

cdr3_aa: CASSLTGGLGYTF
cdr3_nt: TGTGCCAGCAGTTTGACAGGGGGCCTTGGCTACACCTTC
j_call: TRBJ1-2
v_call: TRBV27
d_call: TRBD1
clone_size: .

cdr3_aa: CSVERGGERDTQYF
cdr3_nt: TGCAGCGTAGAGCGGGGGGGAGAGAGAGATACGCAGTATTTT
j_call: TRBJ2-3
v_call: TRBV29-1
d_call: TRBD2
clone_size: .

cdr3_aa: CASSPRQGPGSEKLFF
cdr3_nt: TGTGCCAGCAGCCCCAGACAGGGTCCAGGCTCGGAAAAACTGTTTTTT
j_call: TRBJ1-4
v_call: TRBV13
d_call: TRBD1
clone_size: .

cdr3_aa: CSAEKWGGGQYF
cdr3_nt: TGCAGTGCAGAGAAGTGGGGAGGCGGGCAGTACTTC
j_call: TRBJ2-4
v_call: TRBV20-1
d_call: .
clone_size: .

cdr3_aa: CASSPDTYSNQPQHF
cdr3_nt: TGTGCCAGCAGCCCTGACACGTATAGCAATCAGCCCCAGCATTTT
j_call: TRBJ1-5
v_call: TRBV7-2
d_call: .
clone_size: few

cdr3_aa: CASSYAQGGPYGYTF
cdr3_nt: TGTGCCAGCAGTTATGCACAGGGGGGACCCTATGGCTACACCTTC
j_call: TRBJ1-2
v_call: TRBV6-5
d_call: TRBD1
clone_size: .

cdr3_aa: CASSSYVHGARPNYGYTF
cdr3_nt: TGTGCCAGCAGTTCCTATGTTCATGGGGCGCGGCCTAACTATGGCTACACCTTC
j_call: TRBJ1-2
v_call: TRBV6-5
d_call: .
clone_size: few

cdr3_aa: CASSVYRDYTF
cdr3_nt: TGTGCCAGCAGCGTATACCGGGACTACACCTTC
j_call: TRBJ1-2
v_call: TRBV9
d_call: .
clone_size: .

cdr3_aa: CASSYTTSSTDTQYF
cdr3_nt: TGTGCCAGCAGTTACACGACTTCTAGCACAGATACGCAGTATTTT
j_call: TRBJ2-3
v_call: TRBV6-5
d_call: .
clone_size: few

cdr3_aa: CSASAGVTIDTQYF
cdr3_nt: TGCAGTGCTAGTGCGGGGGTAACGATAGATACGCAGTATTTT
j_call: TRBJ2-3
v_call: TRBV20-1
d_call: TRBD2
clone_size: .

cdr3_aa: CASRPDFARGEKLFF
cdr3_nt: TGTGCCAGCAGACCGGACTTCGCCAGGGGGGAAAAACTGTTTTTT
j_call: TRBJ1-4
v_call: TRBV27
d_call: TRBD1
clone_size: .

cdr3_aa: CASSSPDRVSYGYTF
cdr3_nt: TGTGCCAGCAGCTCCCCCGACAGGGTTAGCTATGGCTACACCTTC
j_call: TRBJ1-2
v_call: TRBV4-2
d_call: TRBD1
clone_size: few

cdr3_aa: CASSYGQFPYEQYF
cdr3_nt: TGTGCCAGCAGTTACGGGCAGTTCCCCTACGAGCAGTACTTC
j_call: TRBJ2-7
v_call: TRBV6-2/TRBV6-3
d_call: .
clone_size: .

cdr3_aa: CASSTTSGGPQFF
cdr3_nt: TGTGCCAGCAGCACCACTAGCGGGGGGCCCCAGTTCTTC
j_call: TRBJ2-1
v_call: TRBV14
d_call: TRBD2
clone_size: .

cdr3_aa: CSARVDRTDTQYF
cdr3_nt: TGCAGTGCTAGAGTGGACCGCACAGATACGCAGTATTTT
j_call: TRBJ2-3
v_call: TRBV20-1
d_call: .
clone_size: .

cdr3_aa: CVSSLPSYYGYTF
cdr3_nt: TGCGTCAGCAGCTTGCCCAGCTACTATGGCTACACCTTC
j_call: TRBJ1-2
v_call: TRBV5-1
d_call: .
clone_size: .

cdr3_aa: CASSSGLGMSSDEQYF
cdr3_nt: TGCGCCAGCAGCAGCGGACTGGGCATGTCGTCGGATGAGCAGTACTTC
j_call: TRBJ2-7
v_call: TRBV5-1
d_call: .
clone_size: .

cdr3_aa: CAGKIAGGPTSYEQYF
cdr3_nt: TGTGCCGGCAAAATAGCGGGGGGGCCGACTTCCTACGAGCAGTACTTC
j_call: TRBJ2-7
v_call: TRBV7-2
d_call: TRBD2
clone_size: once

cdr3_aa: CASSPTSGGSKNIQYF
cdr3_nt: TGTGCCAGCAGCCCGACTAGCGGGGGTTCCAAAAACATTCAGTACTTC
j_call: TRBJ2-4
v_call: TRBV3-1
d_call: TRBD2
clone_size: few

cdr3_aa: CASSQRTSGENGYNEQFF
cdr3_nt: TGTGCCAGCAGCCAAAGGACTAGCGGGGAGAATGGCTACAATGAGCAGTTCTTC
j_call: TRBJ2-1
v_call: TRBV4-2
d_call: TRBD2
clone_size: few

cdr3_aa: CSTEARGGRDEQFF
cdr3_nt: TGCAGTACCGAAGCTCGGGGGGGACGGGATGAGCAGTTCTTC
j_call: TRBJ2-1
v_call: TRBV20-1
d_call: TRBD2
clone_size: few

cdr3_aa: CASSLFVGGANEQFF
cdr3_nt: TGTGCCAGCAGTTTATTTGTCGGGGGGGCGAATGAGCAGTTCTTC
j_call: TRBJ2-1
v_call: TRBV27
d_call: TRBD2
clone_size: .

cdr3_aa: CASGSLQGLIETQYF
cdr3_nt: TGTGCCAGCGGCTCCCTGCAGGGGCTAATAGAGACCCAGTACTTC
j_call: TRBJ2-5
v_call: TRBV7-8
d_call: .
clone_size: .

cdr3_aa: CASSLAESPGPTDTQYF
cdr3_nt: TGTGCCAGCAGCTTAGCTGAGTCCCCCGGGCCGACAGATACGCAGTATTTT
j_call: TRBJ2-3
v_call: TRBV7-6
d_call: .
clone_size: few

cdr3_aa: CSASKGGQPTDTQYF
cdr3_nt: TGCAGTGCTAGTAAGGGGGGACAGCCCACAGATACGCAGTATTTT
j_call: TRBJ2-3
v_call: TRBV20-1
d_call: .
clone_size: few

cdr3_aa: CASSFGTANEQFF
cdr3_nt: TGTGCCAGCAGTTTCGGGACTGCCAATGAGCAGTTCTTC
j_call: TRBJ2-1
v_call: TRBV12-3/TRBV12-4
d_call: .
clone_size: many

cdr3_aa: CASTRLQPGGEQYF
cdr3_nt: TGTGCCAGCACCAGACTCCAGCCGGGGGGCGAGCAGTACTTC
j_call: TRBJ2-7
v_call: TRBV6-5
d_call: TRBD2
clone_size: few

cdr3_aa: CATSDPVGSGGTDTQYF
cdr3_nt: TGTGCCACCAGTGATCCCGTGGGTAGCGGGGGCACAGATACGCAGTATTTT
j_call: TRBJ2-3
v_call: TRBV24-1
d_call: TRBD2
clone_size: .

cdr3_aa: CASSYLRGSEQYF
cdr3_nt: TGTGCCAGCAGTTACTTACGGGGTAGTGAGCAGTACTTC
j_call: TRBJ2-5
v_call: TRBV6-5
d_call: .
clone_size: few